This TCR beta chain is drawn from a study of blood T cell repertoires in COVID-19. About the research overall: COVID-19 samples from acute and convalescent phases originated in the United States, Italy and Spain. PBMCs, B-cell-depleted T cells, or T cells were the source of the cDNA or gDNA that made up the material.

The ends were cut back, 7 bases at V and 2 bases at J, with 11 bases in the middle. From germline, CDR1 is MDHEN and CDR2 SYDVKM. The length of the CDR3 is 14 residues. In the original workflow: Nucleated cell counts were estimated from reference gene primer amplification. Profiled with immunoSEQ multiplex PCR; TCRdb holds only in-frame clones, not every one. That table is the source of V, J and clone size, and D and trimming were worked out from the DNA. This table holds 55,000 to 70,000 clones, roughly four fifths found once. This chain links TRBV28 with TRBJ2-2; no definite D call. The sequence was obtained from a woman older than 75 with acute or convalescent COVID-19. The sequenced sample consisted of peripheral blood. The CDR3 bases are TGTGCCAGCATCTCCGGAGATAACACCGGGGAGCTGTTTTTT. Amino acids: CASISGDNTGELFF.